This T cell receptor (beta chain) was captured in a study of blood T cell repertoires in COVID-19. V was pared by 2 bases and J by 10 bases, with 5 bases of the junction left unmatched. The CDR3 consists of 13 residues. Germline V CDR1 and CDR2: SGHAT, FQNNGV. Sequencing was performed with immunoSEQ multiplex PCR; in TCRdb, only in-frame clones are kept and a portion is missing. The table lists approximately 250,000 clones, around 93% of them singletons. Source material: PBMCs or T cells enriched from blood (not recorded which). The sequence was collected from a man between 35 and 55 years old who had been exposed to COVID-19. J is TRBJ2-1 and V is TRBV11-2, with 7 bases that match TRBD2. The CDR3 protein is CASSLFGAGEQFF. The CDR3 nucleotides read TGTGCCAGCAGCTTATTTGGAGCGGGAGAGCAGTTCTTC.